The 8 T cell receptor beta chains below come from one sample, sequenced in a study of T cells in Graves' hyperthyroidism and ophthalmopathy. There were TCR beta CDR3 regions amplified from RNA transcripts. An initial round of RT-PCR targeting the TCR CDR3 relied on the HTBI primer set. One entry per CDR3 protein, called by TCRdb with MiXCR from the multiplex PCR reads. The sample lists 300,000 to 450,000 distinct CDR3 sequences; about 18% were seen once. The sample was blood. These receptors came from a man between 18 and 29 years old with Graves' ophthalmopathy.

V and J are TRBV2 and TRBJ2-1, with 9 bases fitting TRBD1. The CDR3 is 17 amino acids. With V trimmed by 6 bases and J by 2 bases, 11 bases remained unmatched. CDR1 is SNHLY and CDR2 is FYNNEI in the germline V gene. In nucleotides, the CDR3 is TGTGCCAGCAGCGCCCACCGGGACAGGGCAACCTACAATGAGCAGTTCTTC. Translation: CASSAHRDRATYNEQFF. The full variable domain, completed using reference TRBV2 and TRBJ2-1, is EPEVTQTPSHQVTQMGQEVILRCVPISNHLYFYWYRQILGQKVEFLVSFYNNEISEKSEIFDDQFSVERPDGSNFTLKIRSTKLEDSAMYFCASSAHRDRATYNEQFFGPGTRLTVL.

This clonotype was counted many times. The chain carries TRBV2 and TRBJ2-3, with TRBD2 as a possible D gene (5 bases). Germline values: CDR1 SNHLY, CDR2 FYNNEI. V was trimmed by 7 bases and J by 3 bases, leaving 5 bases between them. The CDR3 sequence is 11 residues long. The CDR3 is CASTGTDTQYF. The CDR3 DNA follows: TGTGCCAGCACGGGGACAGATACGCAGTATTTT.

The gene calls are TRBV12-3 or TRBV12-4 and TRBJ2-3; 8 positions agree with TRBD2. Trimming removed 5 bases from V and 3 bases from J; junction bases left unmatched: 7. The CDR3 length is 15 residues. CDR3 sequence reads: CASSPTAGATDTQYF. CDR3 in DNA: TGTGCCAGCAGTCCTACAGCGGGGGCAACAGATACGCAGTATTTT.

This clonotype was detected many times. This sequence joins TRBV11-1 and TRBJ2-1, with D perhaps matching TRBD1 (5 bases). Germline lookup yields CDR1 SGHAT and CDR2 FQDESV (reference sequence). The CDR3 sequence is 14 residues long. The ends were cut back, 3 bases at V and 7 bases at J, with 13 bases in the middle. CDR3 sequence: CASSFLSGSNEQFF. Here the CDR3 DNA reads TGTGCCAGCAGCTTTCTTTCAGGGTCGAATGAGCAGTTCTTC.

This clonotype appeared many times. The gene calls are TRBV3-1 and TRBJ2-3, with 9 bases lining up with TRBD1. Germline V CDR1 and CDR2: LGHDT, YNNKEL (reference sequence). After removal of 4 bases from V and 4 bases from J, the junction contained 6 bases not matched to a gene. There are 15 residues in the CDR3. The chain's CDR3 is CASSPTGGHADTQYF. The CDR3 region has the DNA TGTGCCAGCAGCCCGACAGGGGGGCACGCAGATACGCAGTATTTT.

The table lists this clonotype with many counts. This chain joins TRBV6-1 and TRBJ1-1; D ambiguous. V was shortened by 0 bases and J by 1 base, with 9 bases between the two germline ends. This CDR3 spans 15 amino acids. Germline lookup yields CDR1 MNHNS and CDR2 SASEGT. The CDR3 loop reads CASSEAGRANTEAFF. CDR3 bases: TGTGCCAGCAGTGAAGCGGGTAGGGCGAACACTGAAGCTTTCTTT.

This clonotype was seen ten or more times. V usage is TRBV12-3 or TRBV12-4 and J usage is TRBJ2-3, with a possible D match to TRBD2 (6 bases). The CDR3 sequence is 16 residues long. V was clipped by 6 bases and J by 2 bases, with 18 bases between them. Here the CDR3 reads CASRTDPRGYTDTQYF. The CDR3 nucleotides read TGTGCCAGCAGGACCGACCCGCGGGGATACACAGATACGCAGTATTTT.

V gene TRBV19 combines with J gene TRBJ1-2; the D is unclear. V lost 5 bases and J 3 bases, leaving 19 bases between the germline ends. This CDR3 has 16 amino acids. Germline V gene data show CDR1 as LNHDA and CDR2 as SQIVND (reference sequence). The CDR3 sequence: CASSSPRSSGDYGYTF. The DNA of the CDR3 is TGTGCCAGTAGTTCCCCGCGATCCTCCGGGGACTATGGCTACACCTTC.